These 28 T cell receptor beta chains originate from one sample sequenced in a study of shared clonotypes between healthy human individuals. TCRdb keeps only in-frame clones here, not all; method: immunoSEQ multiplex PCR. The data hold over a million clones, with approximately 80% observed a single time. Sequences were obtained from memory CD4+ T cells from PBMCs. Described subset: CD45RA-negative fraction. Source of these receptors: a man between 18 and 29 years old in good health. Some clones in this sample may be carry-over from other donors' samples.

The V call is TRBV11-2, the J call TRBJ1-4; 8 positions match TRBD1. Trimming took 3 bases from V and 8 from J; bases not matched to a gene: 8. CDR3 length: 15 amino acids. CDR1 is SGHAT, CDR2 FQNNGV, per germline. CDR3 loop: CASSLQGASWEKLFF. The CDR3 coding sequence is TGTGCCAGCAGCTTGCAGGGGGCGTCTTGGGAAAAACTGTTTTTT.

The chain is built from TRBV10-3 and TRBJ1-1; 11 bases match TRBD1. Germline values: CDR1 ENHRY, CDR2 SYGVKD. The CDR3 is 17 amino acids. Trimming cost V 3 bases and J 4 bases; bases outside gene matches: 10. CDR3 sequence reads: CAISEYWTGGRGTEAFF. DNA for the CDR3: TGTGCCATCAGTGAATACTGGACAGGGGGCAGGGGCACTGAAGCTTTCTTT.

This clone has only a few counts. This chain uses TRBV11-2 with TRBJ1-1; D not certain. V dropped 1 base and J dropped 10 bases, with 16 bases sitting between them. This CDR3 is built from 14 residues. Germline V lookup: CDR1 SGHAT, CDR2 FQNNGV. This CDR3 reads CASSLGRPGWAAFF. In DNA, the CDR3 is TGTGCCAGCAGCTTAGGAAGGCCAGGTTGGGCAGCTTTCTTT.

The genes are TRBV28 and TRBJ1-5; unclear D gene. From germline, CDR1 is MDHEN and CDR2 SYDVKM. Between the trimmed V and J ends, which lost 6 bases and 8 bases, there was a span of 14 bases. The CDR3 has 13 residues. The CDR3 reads CASRGVGREPQHF. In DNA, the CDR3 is TGTGCCAGCAGGGGAGTGGGTAGGGAGCCCCAGCATTTT.

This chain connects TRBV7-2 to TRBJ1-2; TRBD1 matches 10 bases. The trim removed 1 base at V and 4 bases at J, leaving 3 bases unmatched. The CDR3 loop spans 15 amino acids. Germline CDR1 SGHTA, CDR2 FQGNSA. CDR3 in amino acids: CASSLGQGAGYGYTF. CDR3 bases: TGTGCCAGCAGCTTAGGACAGGGGGCGGGCTATGGCTACACCTTC.

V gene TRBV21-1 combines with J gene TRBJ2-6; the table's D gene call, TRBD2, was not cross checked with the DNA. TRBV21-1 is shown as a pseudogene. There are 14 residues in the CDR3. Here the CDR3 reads CAPPFSSGANVLTF. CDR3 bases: TGTGCCCCCCCGTTTAGCTCTGGGGCCAACGTCCTGACTTTC.

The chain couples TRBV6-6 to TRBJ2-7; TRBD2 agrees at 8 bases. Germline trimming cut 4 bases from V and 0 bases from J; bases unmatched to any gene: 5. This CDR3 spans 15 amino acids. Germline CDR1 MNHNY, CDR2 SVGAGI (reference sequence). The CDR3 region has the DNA TGTGCCAGCAGTTCTACAGGGACTAGCTCCTACGAGCAGTACTTC. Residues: CASSSTGTSSYEQYF.

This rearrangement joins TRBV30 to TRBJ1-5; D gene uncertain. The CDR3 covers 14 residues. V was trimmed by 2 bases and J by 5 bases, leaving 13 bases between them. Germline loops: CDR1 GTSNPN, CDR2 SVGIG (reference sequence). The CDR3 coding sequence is TGTGCCTGGAGTCACCCAAACGGGGATCAGCCCCAGCATTTT. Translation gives CAWSHPNGDQPQHF. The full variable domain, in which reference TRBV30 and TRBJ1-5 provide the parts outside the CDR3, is SQTIHQWPATLVQPVGSPLSLECTVEGTSNPNLYWYRQAAGRGLQLLFYSVGIGQISSEVPQNLSASRPQDRQFILSSKKLLLSDSGFYLCAWSHPNGDQPQHFGDGTRLSIL.

The CDR3 loop reads CASSVEDLNTEAFF. CDR3 nucleotides: TGTGCCAGCAGCGTAGAGGACCTGAACACTGAAGCTTTCTTT. The J gene is TRBJ1-1, the V gene TRBV9; D remains unclear. CDR3 size: 14 residues. The V end lost 0 bases, the J end lost 0 bases, and 6 bases lay between the germline ends. Looked up from germline, CDR1 is SGDLS and CDR2 is YYNGEE.

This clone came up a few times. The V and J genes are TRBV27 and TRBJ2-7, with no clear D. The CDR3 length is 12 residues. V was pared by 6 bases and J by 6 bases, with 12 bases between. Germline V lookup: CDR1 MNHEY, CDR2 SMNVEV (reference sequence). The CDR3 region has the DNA TGTGCCAGCAGGGACCCCGAGCGCGAGCAGTACTTC. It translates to CASRDPEREQYF.

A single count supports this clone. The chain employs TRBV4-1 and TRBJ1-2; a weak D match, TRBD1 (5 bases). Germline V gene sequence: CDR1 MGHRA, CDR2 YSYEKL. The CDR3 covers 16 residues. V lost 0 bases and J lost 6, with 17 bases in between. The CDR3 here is CASSQDPSRGLHGYTF. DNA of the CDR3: TGCGCCAGCAGCCAAGATCCTTCGAGGGGACTTCATGGCTACACCTTC.

The CDR3 coding sequence is TGCGCCAGCAGCGCAAAACAACAGGGCGCCCAAGAGACCCAGTACTTC. It specifies CASSAKQQGAQETQYF. The chain uses TRBV4-1 and TRBJ2-5; tentative D call: TRBD1 (6 bases). V lost 5 bases and J lost 1, with 17 bases in between. Germline lookup yields CDR1 MGHRA and CDR2 YSYEKL. The CDR3 consists of 16 residues.

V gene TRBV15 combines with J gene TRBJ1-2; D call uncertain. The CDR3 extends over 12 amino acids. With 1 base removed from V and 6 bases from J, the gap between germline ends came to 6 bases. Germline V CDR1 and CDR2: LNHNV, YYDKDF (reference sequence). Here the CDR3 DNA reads TGTGCCACCAGCAGAGTCCGGGATGGCTACACCTTC. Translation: CATSRVRDGYTF.

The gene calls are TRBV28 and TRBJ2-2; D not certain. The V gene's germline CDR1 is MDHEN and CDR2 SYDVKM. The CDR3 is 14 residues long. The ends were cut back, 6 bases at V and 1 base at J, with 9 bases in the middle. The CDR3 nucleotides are TGTGCCAGCAGGCCCCCACAGAACACCGGGGAGCTGTTTTTT. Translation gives CASRPPQNTGELFF. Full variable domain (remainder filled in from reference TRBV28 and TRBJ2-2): DVKVTQSSRYLVKRTGEKVFLECVQDMDHENMFWYRQDPGLGLRLIYFSYDVKMKEKGDIPEGYSVSREKKERFSLILESASTNQTSMYLCASRPPQNTGELFFGEGSRLTVL.

Here the CDR3 reads CASIRDRGPVGYTF. The CDR3 DNA reads TGTGCCAGCATCCGGGACAGGGGGCCAGTTGGCTACACCTTC. The chain carries TRBV2 and TRBJ1-2, with 12 nucleotides matching TRBD1. The germline gives CDR1 SNHLY, CDR2 FYNNEI. The CDR3 has 14 residues. V lost 7 bases, J lost 7 bases, and 7 bases stayed unmatched.

CDR3 DNA sequence: TGCGCCAGCAGCTTGACCCCCGACAGTTCTAATGAAAAACTGTTTTTT. It codes for CASSLTPDSSNEKLFF. The rearrangement uses TRBV5-1 and TRBJ1-4; D might be TRBD1 (5 bases). CDR1 and CDR2 from the germline V gene are SGHRS and YFSETQ. Trimming left V 1 base short and J 3 bases short, with 13 bases between. The CDR3 sequence is 16 residues long.

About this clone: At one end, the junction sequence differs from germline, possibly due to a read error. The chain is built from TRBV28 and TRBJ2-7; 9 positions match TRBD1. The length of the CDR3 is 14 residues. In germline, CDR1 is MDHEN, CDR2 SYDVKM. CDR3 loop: CVSSSPGQGYEQYF. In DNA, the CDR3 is TGTGTCAGCAGTTCTCCGGGACAGGGTTACGAGCAGTACTTC. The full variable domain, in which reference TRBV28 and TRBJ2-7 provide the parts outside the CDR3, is DVKVTQSSRYLVKRTGEKVFLECVQDMDHENMFWYRQDPGLGLRLIYFSYDVKMKEKGDIPEGYSVSREKKERFSLILESASTNQTSMYLCVSSSPGQGYEQYFGPGTRLTVT.

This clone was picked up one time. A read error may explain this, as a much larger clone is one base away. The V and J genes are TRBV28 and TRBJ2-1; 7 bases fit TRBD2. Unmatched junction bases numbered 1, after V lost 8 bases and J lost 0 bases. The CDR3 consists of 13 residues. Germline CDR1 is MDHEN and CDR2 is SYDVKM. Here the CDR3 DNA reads TGTGCCAGCGGCGGGAGCTCCTACAATGAGCAGTTCTTC. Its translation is CASGGSSYNEQFF.

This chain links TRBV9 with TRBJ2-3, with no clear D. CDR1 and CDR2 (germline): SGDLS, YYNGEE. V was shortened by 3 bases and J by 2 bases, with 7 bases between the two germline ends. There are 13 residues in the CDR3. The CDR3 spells CASSARLTDTQYF. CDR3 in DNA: TGTGCCAGCAGCGCCCGACTCACAGATACGCAGTATTTT.

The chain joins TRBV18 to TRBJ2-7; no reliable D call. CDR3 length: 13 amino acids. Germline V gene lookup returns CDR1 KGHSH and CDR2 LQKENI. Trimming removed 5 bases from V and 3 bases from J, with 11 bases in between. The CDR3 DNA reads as TGTGCCAGCTCAGGCAGCGCCTACTACGAGCAGTACTTC. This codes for CASSGSAYYEQYF.

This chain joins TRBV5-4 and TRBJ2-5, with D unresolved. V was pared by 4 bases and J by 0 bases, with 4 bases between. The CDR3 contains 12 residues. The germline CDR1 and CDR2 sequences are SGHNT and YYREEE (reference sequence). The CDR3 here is CASSKDQETQYF. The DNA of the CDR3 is TGTGCCAGCAGCAAGGACCAAGAGACCCAGTACTTC.

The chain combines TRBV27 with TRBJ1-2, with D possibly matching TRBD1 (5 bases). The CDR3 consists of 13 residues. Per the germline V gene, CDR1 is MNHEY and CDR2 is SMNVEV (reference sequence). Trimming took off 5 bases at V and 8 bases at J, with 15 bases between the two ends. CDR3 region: CASSQSGTGGYTF. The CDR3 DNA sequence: TGTGCCAGCAGTCAGTCCGGGACGGGAGGCTACACCTTC.

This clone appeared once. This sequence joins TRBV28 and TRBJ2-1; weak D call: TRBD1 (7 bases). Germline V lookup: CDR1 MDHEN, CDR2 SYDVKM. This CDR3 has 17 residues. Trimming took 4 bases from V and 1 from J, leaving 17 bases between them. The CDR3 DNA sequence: TGTGCCAGCAGTTCATCAACGACAGGGAGGTCCTACAATGAGCAGTTCTTC. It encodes CASSSSTTGRSYNEQFF. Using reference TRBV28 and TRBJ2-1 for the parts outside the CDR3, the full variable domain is DVKVTQSSRYLVKRTGEKVFLECVQDMDHENMFWYRQDPGLGLRLIYFSYDVKMKEKGDIPEGYSVSREKKERFSLILESASTNQTSMYLCASSSSTTGRSYNEQFFGPGTRLTVL.

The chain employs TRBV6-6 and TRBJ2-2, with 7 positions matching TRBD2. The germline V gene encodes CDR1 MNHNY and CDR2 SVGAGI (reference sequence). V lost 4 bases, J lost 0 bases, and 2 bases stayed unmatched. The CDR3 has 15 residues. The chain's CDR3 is CASSSSGANTGELFF. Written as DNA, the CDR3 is TGTGCCAGCAGTTCCAGCGGGGCGAACACCGGGGAGCTGTTTTTT.

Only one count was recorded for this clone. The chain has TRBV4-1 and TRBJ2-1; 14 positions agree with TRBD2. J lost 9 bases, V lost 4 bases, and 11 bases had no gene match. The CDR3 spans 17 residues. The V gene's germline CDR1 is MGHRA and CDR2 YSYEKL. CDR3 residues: CASSRNPGLAGVGEQFF. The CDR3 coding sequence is TGCGCCAGCAGCCGAAATCCGGGACTAGCGGGAGTGGGTGAGCAGTTCTTC.

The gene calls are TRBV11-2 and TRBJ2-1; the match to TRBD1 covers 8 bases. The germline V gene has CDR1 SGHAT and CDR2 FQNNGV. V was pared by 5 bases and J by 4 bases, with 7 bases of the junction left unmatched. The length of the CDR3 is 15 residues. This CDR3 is CASSQGQGPYNEQFF. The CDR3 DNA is TGTGCCAGCAGCCAAGGACAGGGACCATACAATGAGCAGTTCTTC.

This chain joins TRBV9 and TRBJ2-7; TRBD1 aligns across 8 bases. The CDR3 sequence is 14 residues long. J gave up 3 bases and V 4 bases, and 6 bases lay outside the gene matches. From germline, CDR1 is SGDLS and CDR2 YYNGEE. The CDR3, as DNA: TGTGCCAGCAGCCGAGACAGGGGTGGCTACGAGCAGTACTTC. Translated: CASSRDRGGYEQYF. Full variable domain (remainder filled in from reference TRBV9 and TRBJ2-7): DSGVTQTPKHLITATGQRVTLRCSPRSGDLSVYWYQQSLDQGLQFLIQYYNGEERAKGNILERFSAQQFPDLHSELNLSSLELGDSALYFCASSRDRGGYEQYFGPGTRLTVT.

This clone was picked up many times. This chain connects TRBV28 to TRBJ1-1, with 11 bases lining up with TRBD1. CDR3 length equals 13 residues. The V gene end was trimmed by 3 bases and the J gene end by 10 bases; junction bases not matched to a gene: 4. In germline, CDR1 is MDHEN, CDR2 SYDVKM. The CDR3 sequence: CASSLMGTGGAFF. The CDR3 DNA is TGTGCCAGCAGTTTGATGGGGACAGGGGGAGCTTTCTTT.